The 8 T cell receptor beta chains reported below all come from one sample, sequenced in a study of identical twins. TCRdb re-called the 5' RACE reads with MiXCR, one entry per CDR3 protein. The data show about 290,000 distinct CDR3 sequences, 9.5% seen once. Another study also made use of these data, one on yellow fever vaccine responses in identical twins.

Source material: CD8+ T cells sorted from blood. The receptors were gathered from a woman between 18 and 30 years old in good health.

This sequence joins TRBV6-5 and TRBJ1-1; D unclear. Germline V gene lookup returns CDR1 MNHEY and CDR2 SVGAGI. This CDR3 region has 13 residues. V shed 0 bases and J shed 5 bases, with 7 bases lying between them. CDR3 in amino acids: CASSYSPRTEAFF. The DNA for the CDR3 is TGTGCCAGCAGTTACTCTCCCCGAACTGAAGCTTTCTTT.

This chain links TRBV6-2 or TRBV6-3 with TRBJ2-1, with D perhaps matching TRBD2 (6 bases). The CDR3 has 17 residues. Germline assignment: CDR1 MNHEY and CDR2 SVGEGT. V lost 0 bases and J lost 0, with 12 bases in between. In nucleotides, the CDR3 is TGTGCCAGCAGTTACTCGGCGCGGGATCGCTCCTACAATGAGCAGTTCTTC. This codes for CASSYSARDRSYNEQFF.

This clonotype was recorded at least ten times. CDR3 DNA sequence: TGCGCCAGCAGCCAAGATTCTAGCGGGAACTACGAGCAGTACTTC. Amino acid sequence: CASSQDSSGNYEQYF. This chain uses TRBV4-3 with TRBJ2-7; 9 bases map to TRBD2. CDR3 size: 15 residues. Germline CDR1 and CDR2: LGHNA and YSLEER. V dropped 0 bases and J dropped 3; count of bases not matched to a gene: 3.

This clonotype was observed a few times. The V gene is TRBV20-1, the J gene TRBJ2-3; 8 bases align to TRBD2. The J segment lost 2 bases and the V segment lost 0 bases, leaving 7 bases of the junction unmatched. Germline V gene sequence: CDR1 DFQATT, CDR2 SNEGSKA (reference sequence). The length of the CDR3 is 16 residues. This CDR3 is CSARDLIAGITDTQYF. In DNA form, the CDR3 reads TGCAGTGCTAGAGACCTTATAGCGGGGATCACAGATACGCAGTATTTT.

This clonotype was counted ten times or more. The chain recombines TRBV6-2 or TRBV6-3 with TRBJ2-1; D is unclear. Germline CDR1 MNHEY, CDR2 SVGEGT. V dropped 8 bases and J dropped 12 bases, with 14 bases sitting between them. The length of the CDR3 is 11 residues. CDR3 bases: TGTGCCAGCCGCGACGGGTATGTGCAGTTCTTC. It translates to CASRDGYVQFF.

The V and J genes are TRBV28 and TRBJ2-5; D gene ambiguous. CDR1 and CDR2 (germline): MDHEN, SYDVKM. V was shortened by 2 bases and J by 2 bases, with 9 bases between the two germline ends. The CDR3 sequence is 14 residues long. This CDR3 reads CASSLQLYQETQYF. The CDR3 bases are TGTGCCAGCAGTTTACAGCTCTATCAAGAGACCCAGTACTTC.

This clonotype was seen repeatedly, ten times or more. The CDR3 sequence is CASSPLAGAYNEQFF. CDR3 bases: TGCGCCAGCAGCCCATTAGCGGGAGCGTACAATGAGCAGTTCTTC. The chain has TRBV5-1 and TRBJ2-1, with 9 positions matching TRBD2. Germline values: CDR1 SGHRS, CDR2 YFSETQ. V lost 4 bases, J lost 4 bases, and 6 bases stayed unmatched. The CDR3 totals 15 residues. Looking up the rest from reference TRBV5-1 and TRBJ2-1 gives the full variable domain: KAGVTQTPRYLIKTRGQQVTLSCSPISGHRSVSWYQQTPGQGLQFLFEYFSETQRNKGNFPGRFSGRQFSNSRSEMNVSTLELGDSALYLCASSPLAGAYNEQFFGPGTRLTVL.

This clonotype was counted ten times or more. The CDR3 protein is CASNERGGLYNEQFF. The DNA for the CDR3 is TGTGCCAGCAATGAACGGGGGGGATTGTACAATGAGCAGTTCTTC. The chain uses TRBV12-3 or TRBV12-4 and TRBJ2-1, with 8 bases lining up with TRBD2. The CDR3 loop spans 15 amino acids. V was pared by 7 bases and J by 4 bases, with 9 bases of the junction left unmatched.